The 7 T cell receptor beta chains in this list originate from one sample, sequenced in a study of naive and memory T cell subsets. General study findings and limits: Possibly reflecting memory cells re-expressing CD45RA, a few larger clonotypes occurred in naive repertoires, especially CD8.

The beta constant-region primer was an equimolar mix of two oligonucleotides covering TRBC1 and TRBC2. Nested alpha and beta constant-region primers with the SP2 primer drove four PCR rounds on ligated cDNA. In TCRdb, the UMI-ligation and nested PCR reads were re-called with MiXCR into one record per CDR3 protein. In the table there are over 90,000 distinct CDR3 sequences, approximately 10% of which are singletons. These receptors are not linked to any known antigen. The sample comprised naive CD4+ T cells from blood. Every receptor here comes from a human donor in good health.

This clonotype was detected many times. The gene calls are TRBV14 and TRBJ2-1; 9 bases align to TRBD2. Germline trimming cut 4 bases from V and 4 bases from J; bases unmatched to any gene: 11. The CDR3 runs to 17 residues. From germline, CDR1 is SGHDN and CDR2 FVKESK. The CDR3 sequence: CASSPPRGTSIYNEQFF. In nucleotides, the CDR3 is TGTGCCAGCAGCCCCCCTAGGGGGACTAGCATTTACAATGAGCAGTTCTTC.

This clonotype was seen ten or more times. J is TRBJ1-3 and V is TRBV18; D gene ambiguous. The germline V gene encodes CDR1 KGHSH and CDR2 LQKENI. CDR3 length equals 15 residues. Trimming shortened V by 2 bases and J by 4 bases, and 12 bases separated the two germline ends. The CDR3 nucleotides read TGTGCCAGCTCACCAACACGTCAAATCGGAAACACCATATATTTT. It codes for CASSPTRQIGNTIYF.

This clonotype was recorded many times. The chain joins TRBV11-3 to TRBJ1-1; the D gene is possibly TRBD1 (5 bases). The CDR3 is 14 residues long. Trimming cost V 5 bases and J 7 bases, with 17 bases left between them. The germline V gene has CDR1 SGHNT and CDR2 YENEEA. CDR3 bases: TGTGCCAGCAGCCCCAACTCGGGGGGTAGTGAAGCTTTCTTT. Translated: CASSPNSGGSEAFF.

The chain joins TRBV21-1 to TRBJ1-1. TRBV21-1 is tagged as a pseudogene. The CDR3 has 13 amino acids. This CDR3 reads CASNQLFMIEAFF. The CDR3 DNA sequence: TGTGCCAGCAATCAGCTTTTCATGATTGAAGCTTTCTTT.

The CDR3 bases are TGCGCCAGCAGCCAAGATCAGGGGAGAGGCCAAGAGACCCAGTACTTC. This encodes CASSQDQGRGQETQYF. The chain combines TRBV4-3 with TRBJ2-5; tentative D call: TRBD1 (6 bases). CDR3 length: 16 residues. Germline loops: CDR1 LGHNA, CDR2 YSLEER. The V gene lost 0 bases and the J gene lost 1 base, with 12 bases spanning the gap.

The chain carries TRBV4-3 and TRBJ2-1; D uncertain. Trimming left V 4 bases short and J 6 bases short, with 28 bases between. CDR1 is LGHNA and CDR2 is YSLEER in the germline V gene. This CDR3 contains 19 residues. CDR3 coding DNA: TGCGCCAGCAGCCCGACCGTGTCAATCACAAGGACGGCAAGCAATGAGCAGTTCTTC. Amino acid sequence: CASSPTVSITRTASNEQFF.

V is TRBV18 and J is TRBJ2-3; D tentatively reads TRBD1 or TRBD2 (5 bases each). Germline V gene data show CDR1 as KGHSH and CDR2 as LQKENI. Trimming left V 3 bases short and J 3 bases short, with 10 bases between. The CDR3 sequence is 14 residues long. As DNA, the CDR3 is TGTGCCAGCTCACCGTACGGGGCAACAGATACGCAGTATTTT. Translating it yields CASSPYGATDTQYF.